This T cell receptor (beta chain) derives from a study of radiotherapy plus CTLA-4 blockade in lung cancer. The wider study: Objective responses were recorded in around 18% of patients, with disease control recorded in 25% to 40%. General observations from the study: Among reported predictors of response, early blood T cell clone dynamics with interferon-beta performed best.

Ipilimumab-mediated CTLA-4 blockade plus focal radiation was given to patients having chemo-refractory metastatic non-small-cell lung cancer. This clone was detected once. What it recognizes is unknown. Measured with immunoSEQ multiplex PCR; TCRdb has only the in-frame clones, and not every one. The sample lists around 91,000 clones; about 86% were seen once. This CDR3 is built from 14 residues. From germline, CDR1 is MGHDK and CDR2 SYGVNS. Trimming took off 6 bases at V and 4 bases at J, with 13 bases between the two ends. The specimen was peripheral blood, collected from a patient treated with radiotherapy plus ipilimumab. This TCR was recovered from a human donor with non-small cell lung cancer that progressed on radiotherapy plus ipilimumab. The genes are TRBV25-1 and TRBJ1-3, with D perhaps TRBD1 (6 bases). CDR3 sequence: CASSLLGGGNTIYF. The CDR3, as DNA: TGTGCCAGCAGCTTACTTGGGGGCGGAAACACCATATATTTT. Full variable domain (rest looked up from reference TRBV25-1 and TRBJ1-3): EADIYQTPRYLVIGTGKKITLECSQTMGHDKMYWYQQDPGMELHLIHYSYGVNSTEKGDLSSESTVSRIRTEHFPLTLESARPSHTSQYLCASSLLGGGNTIYFGEGSWLTVV.